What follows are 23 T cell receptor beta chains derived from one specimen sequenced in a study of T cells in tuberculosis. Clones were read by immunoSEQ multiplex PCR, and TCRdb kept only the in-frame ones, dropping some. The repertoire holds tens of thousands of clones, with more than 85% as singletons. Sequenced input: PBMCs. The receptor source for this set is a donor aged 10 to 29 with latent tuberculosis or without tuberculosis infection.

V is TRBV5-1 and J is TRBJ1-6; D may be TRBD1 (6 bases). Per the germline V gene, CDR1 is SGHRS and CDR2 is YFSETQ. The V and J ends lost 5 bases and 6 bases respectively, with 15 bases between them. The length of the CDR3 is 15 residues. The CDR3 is CASRLTGPSNSPLHF. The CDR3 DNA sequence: TGCGCCAGCAGACTGACAGGCCCCTCTAATTCACCCCTCCACTTT.

The CDR3 bases are TGCGCCAGCAGCCAAGAGAAGCGCGCAGATACGCAGTATTTT. Protein: CASSQEKRADTQYF. The gene calls are TRBV4-1 and TRBJ2-3, with D unresolved. V lost 0 bases and J 4 bases, leaving 8 bases between the germline ends. The CDR3 length is 14 residues. Looked up from germline, CDR1 is MGHRA and CDR2 is YSYEKL.

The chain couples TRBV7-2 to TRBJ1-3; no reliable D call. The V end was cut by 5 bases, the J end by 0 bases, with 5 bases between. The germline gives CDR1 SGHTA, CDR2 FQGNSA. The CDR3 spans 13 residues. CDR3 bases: TGTGCCAGCAGCGGGAGCTCTGGAAACACCATATATTTT. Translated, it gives CASSGSSGNTIYF.

The CDR3 loop is CASSLSRGDDEKLFF. The CDR3 bases are TGTGCCAGCTCCCTATCAAGGGGTGATGATGAAAAACTGTTTTTT. The chain joins TRBV18 to TRBJ1-4; D is perhaps TRBD1 (5 bases). The V end was cut by 6 bases, the J end by 6 bases, with 17 bases between. Germline values: CDR1 KGHSH, CDR2 LQKENI. The CDR3 has 15 residues.

The CDR3 DNA is TGTGCCGTCTCAACGGCAGGGGCGTTTGGCACTGAAGCTTTCTTT. This encodes CAVSTAGAFGTEAFF. The chain couples TRBV19 to TRBJ1-1, with D possibly being TRBD1 (6 bases). The CDR3 is 15 amino acids. Trimming removed 11 bases from V and 4 bases from J, with 23 bases in between. Germline V gene lookup returns CDR1 LNHDA and CDR2 SQIVND (reference sequence).

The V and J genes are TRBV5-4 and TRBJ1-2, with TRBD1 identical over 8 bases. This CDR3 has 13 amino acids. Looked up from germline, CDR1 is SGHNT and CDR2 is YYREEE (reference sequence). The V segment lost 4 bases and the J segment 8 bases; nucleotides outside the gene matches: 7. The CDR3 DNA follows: TGTGCCAGCAGCCCCGGACAGGGAGGAGGCTACACCTTC. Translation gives CASSPGQGGGYTF.

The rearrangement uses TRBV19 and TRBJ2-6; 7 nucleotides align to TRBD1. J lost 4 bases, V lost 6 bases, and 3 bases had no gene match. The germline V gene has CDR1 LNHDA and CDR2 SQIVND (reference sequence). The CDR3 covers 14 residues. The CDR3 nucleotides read TGTGCCAGTAGGACAGGGATCGGGGCCAACGTCCTGACTTTC. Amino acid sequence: CASRTGIGANVLTF.

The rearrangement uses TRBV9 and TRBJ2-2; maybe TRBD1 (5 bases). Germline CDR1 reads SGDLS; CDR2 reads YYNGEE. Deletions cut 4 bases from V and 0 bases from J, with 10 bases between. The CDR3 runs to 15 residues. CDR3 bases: TGTGCCAGCAGCAGGGGTTTCGCGAACACCGGGGAGCTGTTTTTT. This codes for CASSRGFANTGELFF.

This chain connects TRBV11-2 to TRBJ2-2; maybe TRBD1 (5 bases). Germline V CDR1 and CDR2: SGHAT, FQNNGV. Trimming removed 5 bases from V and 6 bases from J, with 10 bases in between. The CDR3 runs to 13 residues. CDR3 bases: TGTGCCAGCAGCCCGGTCAGGGCCGGGGAGCTGTTTTTT. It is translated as CASSPVRAGELFF. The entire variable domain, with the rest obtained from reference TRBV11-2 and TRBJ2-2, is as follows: EAGVAQSPRYKIIEKRQSVAFWCNPISGHATLYWYQQILGQGPKLLIQFQNNGVVDDSQLPKDRFSAERLKGVDSTLKIQPAKLEDSAVYLCASSPVRAGELFFGEGSRLTVL.

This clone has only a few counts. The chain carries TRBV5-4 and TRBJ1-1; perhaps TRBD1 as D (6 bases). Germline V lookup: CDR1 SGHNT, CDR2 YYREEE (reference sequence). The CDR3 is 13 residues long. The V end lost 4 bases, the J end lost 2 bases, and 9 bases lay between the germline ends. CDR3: CASSLQGNTEAFF. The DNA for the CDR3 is TGTGCCAGCAGCCTACAGGGTAACACTGAAGCTTTCTTT.

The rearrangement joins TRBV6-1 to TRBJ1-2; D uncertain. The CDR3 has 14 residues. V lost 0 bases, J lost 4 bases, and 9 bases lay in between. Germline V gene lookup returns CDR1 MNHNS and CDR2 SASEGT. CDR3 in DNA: TGTGCCAGCAGTGAAGCGCCAGGCCTCTATGGCTACACCTTC. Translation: CASSEAPGLYGYTF.

The CDR3 DNA follows: TGTGCCACCCAGACCTCTGGGTGGGGGGGAGAAGATGAAAAACTGTTTTTT. Translated: CATQTSGWGGEDEKLFF. The rearrangement joins TRBV2 to TRBJ1-4; TRBD1 is a possible D gene (5 bases). CDR1 and CDR2 from the germline V gene are SNHLY and FYNNEI. The CDR3 has 17 residues. With 10 bases removed from V and 6 bases from J, the gap between germline ends came to 27 bases.

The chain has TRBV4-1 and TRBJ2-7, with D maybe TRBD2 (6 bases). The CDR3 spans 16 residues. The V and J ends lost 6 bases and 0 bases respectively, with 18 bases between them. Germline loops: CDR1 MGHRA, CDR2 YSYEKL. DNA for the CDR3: TGCGCCAGCAGTCAGGTAGCGGTATTGAGCTCCTACGAGCAGTACTTC. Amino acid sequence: CASSQVAVLSSYEQYF.

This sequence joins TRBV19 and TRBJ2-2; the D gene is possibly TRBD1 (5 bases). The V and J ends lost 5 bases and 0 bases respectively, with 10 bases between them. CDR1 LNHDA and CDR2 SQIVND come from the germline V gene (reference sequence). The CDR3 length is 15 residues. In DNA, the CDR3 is TGTGCCAGTAGTTCCAGGGTAGCGAACACCGGGGAGCTGTTTTTT. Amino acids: CASSSRVANTGELFF.

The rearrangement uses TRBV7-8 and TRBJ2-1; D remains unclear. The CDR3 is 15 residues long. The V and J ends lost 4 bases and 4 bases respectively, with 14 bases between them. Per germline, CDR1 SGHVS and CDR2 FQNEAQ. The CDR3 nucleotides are TGTGCCAGCAGCTCCCTAGATACGATATACAATGAGCAGTTCTTC. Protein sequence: CASSSLDTIYNEQFF.

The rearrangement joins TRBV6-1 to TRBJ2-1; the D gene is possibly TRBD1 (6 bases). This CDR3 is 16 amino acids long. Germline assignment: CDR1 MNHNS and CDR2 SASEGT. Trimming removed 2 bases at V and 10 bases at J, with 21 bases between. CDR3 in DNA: TGTGCCAGCAGTGAATCACAGGGACGGTACGTTTTGGAGCAGTTCTTC. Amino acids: CASSESQGRYVLEQFF.

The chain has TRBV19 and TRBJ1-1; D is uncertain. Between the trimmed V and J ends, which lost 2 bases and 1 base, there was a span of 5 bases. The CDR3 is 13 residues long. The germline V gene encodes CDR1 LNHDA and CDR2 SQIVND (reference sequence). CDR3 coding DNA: TGTGCCAGTAGTATAATCCGGAACACTGAAGCTTTCTTT. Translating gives CASSIIRNTEAFF.

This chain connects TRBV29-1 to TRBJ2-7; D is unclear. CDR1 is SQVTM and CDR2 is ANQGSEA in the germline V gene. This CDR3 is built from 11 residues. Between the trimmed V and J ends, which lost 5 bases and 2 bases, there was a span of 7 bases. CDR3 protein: CSVRVTYEQYF. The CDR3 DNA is TGCAGCGTTCGAGTCACCTACGAGCAGTACTTC.

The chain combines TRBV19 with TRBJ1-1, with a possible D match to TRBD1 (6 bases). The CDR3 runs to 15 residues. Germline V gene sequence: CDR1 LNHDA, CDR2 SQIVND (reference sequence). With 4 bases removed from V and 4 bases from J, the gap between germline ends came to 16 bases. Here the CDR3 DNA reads TGTGCCAGTAGTACATCACAGGGTGCGGGCACTGAAGCTTTCTTT. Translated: CASSTSQGAGTEAFF.

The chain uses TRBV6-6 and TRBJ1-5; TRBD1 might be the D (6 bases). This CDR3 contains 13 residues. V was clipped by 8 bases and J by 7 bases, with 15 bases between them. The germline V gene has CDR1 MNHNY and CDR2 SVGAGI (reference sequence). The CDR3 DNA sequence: TGTGCCAGCGGGGGCGCTGGGAGCCAGCCCCAGCATTTT. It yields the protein CASGGAGSQPQHF.

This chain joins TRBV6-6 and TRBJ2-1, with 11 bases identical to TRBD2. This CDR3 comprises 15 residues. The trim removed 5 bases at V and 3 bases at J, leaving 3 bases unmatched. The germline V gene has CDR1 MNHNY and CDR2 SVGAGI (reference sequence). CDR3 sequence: CASSRLAGNYNEQFF. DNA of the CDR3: TGTGCCAGCAGTCGACTAGCGGGGAACTACAATGAGCAGTTCTTC.

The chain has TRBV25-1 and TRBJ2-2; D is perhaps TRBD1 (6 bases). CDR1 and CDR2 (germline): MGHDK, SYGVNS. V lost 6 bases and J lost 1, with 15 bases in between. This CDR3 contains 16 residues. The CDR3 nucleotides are TGTGCCAGCAGCGAAAGAGTACAGGGGAACACCGGGGAGCTGTTTTTT. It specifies CASSERVQGNTGELFF.

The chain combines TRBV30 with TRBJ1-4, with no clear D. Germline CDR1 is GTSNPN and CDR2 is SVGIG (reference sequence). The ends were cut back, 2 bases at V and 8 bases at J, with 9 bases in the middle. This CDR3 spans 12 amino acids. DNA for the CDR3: TGTGCCTGGAGTCTTACGGGAGAAAAACTGTTTTTT. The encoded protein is CAWSLTGEKLFF.